This is a list of T cell receptor beta chains from one sample in a study of regulatory and conventional T cells in RAG deficiency. Sequencing used immunoSEQ multiplex PCR; TCRdb keeps in-frame clones, though not all of them. The data contain over 45,000 clones, 70% to 90% of them singletons. These sequences were also reported in another study, on regulatory T cells.

The material sequenced was CD4+ effector T cells sorted from blood. These receptors were taken from a human donor in good health. Both conserved end residues are part of each CDR3. Each record gives: J gene, V gene, clone size, D gene, CDR3 length, CDR3 protein, CDR3 DNA. A D gene is named only where the DNA matches it firmly. Size is omitted from some rows. Given values are once, few, many or a class for expanded clones.

TRBJ2-3 TRBV11-2 once - 16 CASSPWRTSGTDTQYF TGTGCCAGCAGCCCGTGGCGGACATCAGGCACAGATACGCAGTATTTT
TRBJ2-7 TRBV27 - TRBD1 16 CASSLKVGTGPYEQYF TGTGCCAGCAGTCTAAAGGTCGGGACAGGGCCCTACGAGCAGTACTTC
TRBJ2-2 TRBV2 - - 16 CASSEGRGGLTGELFF TGTGCCAGCAGTGAGGGTAGAGGTGGACTCACCGGGGAGCTGTTTTTT
TRBJ2-2 TRBV5-6 - - 15 CASSLRNRNTGELFF TGTGCCAGCAGCTTACGTAACAGGAACACCGGGGAGCTGTTTTTT
TRBJ2-7 TRBV18 - - 15 CASSPWDGVFYEQYF TGTGCCAGCTCACCATGGGATGGGGTCTTCTACGAGCAGTACTTC
TRBJ2-7 TRBV5-6 - TRBD1 12 CASSLTGGEQYF TGTGCCAGCAGCTTGACAGGGGGCGAGCAGTACTTC
TRBJ2-3 TRBV5-4 - TRBD1 16 CASSPPTGGKTDTQYF TGTGCCAGCAGCCCCCCTACAGGGGGCAAAACAGATACGCAGTATTTT
TRBJ2-7 TRBV19 - TRBD1 15 CASSSSTGGLYEQYF TGTGCCAGTAGTAGCTCGACAGGGGGGCTTTACGAGCAGTACTTC
TRBJ1-3 TRBV6-5 once - 11 CATESGNTIYF TGTGCCACCGAATCTGGAAACACCATATATTTT
TRBJ2-7 TRBV6-6 once TRBD1 13 CASRQGQTYEQYF TGTGCCAGCAGGCAGGGACAGACCTACGAGCAGTACTTC
TRBJ1-5 TRBV28 - TRBD1 18 CASTSPPGQGTGNQPQHF TGTGCCAGCACATCACCACCGGGACAGGGAACGGGCAATCAGCCCCAGCATTTT
TRBJ2-7 TRBV5-4 - - 14 CASSLAGPNYEQYF TGTGCCAGCAGCTTGGCGGGACCGAACTACGAGCAGTACTTC
TRBJ2-3 TRBV6-1 once - 14 CASSAGGARDTQYF TGTGCCAGCAGTGCCGGGGGCGCGAGGGATACGCAGTATTTT
TRBJ1-5 TRBV7-9 - TRBD1 17 CASSLGIHQGGNQPQHF TGTGCCAGCAGCTTGGGGATACACCAGGGGGGCAATCAGCCCCAGCATTTT
TRBJ2-7 TRBV27 - - 14 CASSLSSHGYEQYF TGTGCCAGCAGTTTATCGAGTCACGGCTACGAGCAGTACTTC
TRBJ1-1 TRBV18 - TRBD1 16 CASSPRTGGANTEAFF TGTGCCAGCTCACCTCGCACAGGGGGGGCGAACACTGAAGCTTTCTTT
TRBJ1-1 TRBV28 - - 15 CASSPGFGLNTEAFF TGTGCCAGCAGTCCTGGATTTGGGTTGAACACTGAAGCTTTCTTT
TRBJ2-3 TRBV6-5 - TRBD1 15 CASKGQGAGSDTQYF TGTGCCAGCAAAGGACAGGGGGCCGGTTCGGATACGCAGTATTTT
TRBJ1-2 TRBV18 - TRBD1 18 CASSPPMGQGMIGYGYTF TGTGCCAGCTCACCACCGATGGGACAGGGGATGATCGGCTATGGCTACACCTTC
TRBJ2-1 TRBV10-1 - TRBD2 17 CASSESRAGGNYNEQFF TGCGCCAGCAGTGAGTCGAGGGCGGGGGGCAACTACAATGAGCAGTTCTTC
TRBJ2-7 TRBV6-6 - - 11 CASSLTYEQYF TGTGCCAGCAGCCTCACCTACGAGCAGTACTTC
TRBJ2-7 TRBV29-1 - TRBD2 14 CSVVSGTSRRDQYF TGCAGCGTTGTTTCGGGGACTAGTCGGCGGGACCAGTACTTC
TRBJ2-2 TRBV28 once TRBD1 17 CASSFSHRGSLAGELFF TGTGCCAGCAGTTTTAGCCACAGGGGTAGCCTCGCCGGGGAGCTGTTTTTT
TRBJ2-3 TRBV28 - - 17 CASSSTPFRRITDTQYF TGTGCCAGCAGTTCGACACCCTTCCGCCGGATCACAGATACGCAGTATTTT
TRBJ1-5 TRBV2 few TRBD1 13 CASAGQGGQPQHF TGTGCCAGCGCGGGACAGGGAGGTCAGCCCCAGCATTTT
TRBJ2-1 TRBV20-1 - - 10 CSAILGEQFF TGCAGCGCCATCCTTGGGGAGCAGTTCTTC
TRBJ2-2 TRBV4-1 once TRBD2 16 CASSQAAGEGTGELFF TGTGCCAGCAGCCAAGCAGCGGGAGAGGGCACCGGGGAGCTGTTTTTT
TRBJ1-2 TRBV29-1 - - 12 CSALILEAGYTF TGCAGCGCCCTCATCCTTGAAGCTGGCTACACCTTC
TRBJ1-1 TRBV18 once - 13 CASSPRTTTEAFF TGTGCCAGCTCACCACGGACCACCACTGAAGCTTTCTTT
TRBJ2-2 TRBV30 - - 13 CAWSVLPTGELFF TGTGCCTGGAGTGTACTTCCCACCGGGGAGCTGTTTTTT
TRBJ2-3 TRBV6-6 - TRBD2 14 CASSYGGRGVTQYF TGTGCCAGCAGTTACGGCGGGAGAGGGGTTACGCAGTATTTT
TRBJ1-2 TRBV28 - TRBD1 14 CAGSPGQKNYGYTF TGTGCCGGATCACCGGGACAGAAAAACTATGGCTACACCTTC
TRBJ2-5 TRBV7-7 - - 16 CASSSGMSAVAETQYF TGTGCTAGCAGCTCCGGTATGTCGGCTGTCGCGGAGACCCAGTACTTC
TRBJ1-4 TRBV5-8 - - 17 CASSLRRGRATNEKLFF TGTGCCAGCAGCTTAAGACGGGGGCGGGCAACTAATGAAAAACTGTTTTTT
TRBJ2-1 TRBV27 - - 15 CASSFRAGGTNEQFF TGTGCCAGCAGTTTTCGGGCAGGAGGGACAAATGAGCAGTTCTTC
TRBJ1-2 TRBV7-9 once TRBD1 14 CASSLEEGAYGYTF TGTGCCAGCAGCTTAGAGGAGGGGGCCTATGGCTACACCTTC
TRBJ2-1 TRBV7-2 - TRBD2 19 CASRRLAGGPMLLQNEQFF TGTGCCAGCAGAAGACTAGCGGGGGGGCCCATGTTATTGCAGAATGAGCAGTTCTTC
TRBJ1-6 TRBV6-5 - - 13 CASRRRDNSPLHF TGTGCCAGCAGACGCAGAGATAATTCACCCCTCCACTTT
TRBJ2-5 TRBV9 - TRBD2 16 CASSVRGGELGETQYF TGTGCCAGCAGCGTACGCGGGGGGGAATTGGGAGAGACCCAGTACTTC
TRBJ2-5 TRBV18 - - 16 CASSPNNQGTSGTQYF TGTGCCAGCTCACCTAATAATCAAGGGACTTCTGGGACCCAGTACTTC
TRBJ2-1 TRBV7-6 - - 15 CASSNQAGGYNEQFF TGTGCCAGCAGCAACCAAGCCGGCGGGTACAATGAGCAGTTCTTC
TRBJ2-1 TRBV27 - TRBD1 14 CASIGTGGIGEQFF TGTGCCAGCATCGGGACAGGGGGCATTGGTGAGCAGTTCTTC
TRBJ1-1 TRBV6-1 few - 11 CASKIDLVAFF TGTGCCAGCAAAATCGACTTGGTAGCTTTCTTT
TRBJ1-2 TRBV27 - - 11 CASRGLRSYTF TGTGCCAGTCGAGGTCTTAGGAGCTACACCTTC